This paragraph covers one T cell receptor beta chain sequence. The unexposed donors gave CD4+ T cells in about 2011-2018, prior to COVID-19. Sequencing used immunoSEQ multiplex PCR; TCRdb keeps in-frame clones, though not all of them. The sample lists tens of thousands of clones; 70% to 90% were seen once. The data belong to a study of CD4 T cells in relation to SARS-CoV-2 and coronaviruses. Germline values: CDR1 SGHAT, CDR2 FQDESV (reference sequence). V lost 3 bases and J lost 4; bases outside the gene matches: 3. The CDR3 covers 15 residues. The V gene is TRBV11-1, the J gene TRBJ1-2, with TRBD1 matching over 12 bases. The TCR comes from a human donor in good health. Sequenced material: memory CD4+ T cells from PBMCs. The CDR3, as DNA: TGTGCCAGCAGCTTCGGGACAGGGGGCAGCTATGGCTACACCTTC. Residues: CASSFGTGGSYGYTF.